Following are 18 T cell receptor beta chains from one sample sequenced in a study of blood T cell repertoires in COVID-19. Measured with immunoSEQ multiplex PCR; TCRdb has only the in-frame clones, and not every one. This table holds about 120,000 clones, 85% to 90% found once. Sequencing was performed on peripheral blood. All receptors come from a woman aged 70 to 79 with acute or convalescent COVID-19.

The chain recombines TRBV3-1 (or the pseudogene TRBV3-2) with TRBJ1-5; the D gene is possibly TRBD1 (6 bases). V gave up 6 bases and J gave up 2 bases, with 11 bases separating them. This CDR3 comprises 14 residues. CDR1 is LGHDT, CDR2 YNNKEL, per germline (reference sequence). The CDR3 protein is CASSLQGGNQPQHF. CDR3 sequence (DNA): TGTGCCAGCAGTCTACAGGGAGGCAATCAGCCCCAGCATTTT.

The chain recombines TRBV21-1 with TRBJ2-2; the DNA was not used to check the table's D call, TRBD2. TRBV21-1 is an annotated pseudogene. This CDR3 comprises 17 residues. CDR3 region: CASSEPGLAGVAGELFF. The CDR3 nucleotides read TGTGCCAGCAGCGAACCGGGACTAGCGGGGGTCGCCGGGGAGCTGTTTTTT.

The chain uses TRBV2 and TRBJ1-2; a possible D gene is TRBD1 (6 bases). V shed 7 bases and J shed 13 bases, with 16 bases lying between them. The length of the CDR3 is 11 residues. Germline CDR1 reads SNHLY; CDR2 reads FYNNEI. CDR3 DNA sequence: TGTGCCAGCATGAACAGGGAAGAATGCACCTTC. Translating it yields CASMNREECTF. Based on the CDR3 plus reference TRBV2 and TRBJ1-2, the full variable domain is EPEVTQTPSHQVTQMGQEVILRCVPISNHLYFYWYRQILGQKVEFLVSFYNNEISEKSEIFDDQFSVERPDGSNFTLKIRSTKLEDSAMYFCASMNREECTFGSGTRLTVV.

J is TRBJ1-6 and V is TRBV6-5; D may be TRBD1 (5 bases). Trimming cost V 0 bases and J 8 bases, with 11 bases left between them. CDR1 and CDR2 from the germline V gene are MNHEY and SVGAGI. The CDR3 is 15 residues long. CDR3 sequence reads: CASSYSTLRDSPLHF. CDR3 sequence (DNA): TGTGCCAGCAGTTACTCGACCCTCAGGGATTCACCCCTCCACTTT.

The V call is TRBV5-1, the J call TRBJ1-6; 7 nucleotides align to TRBD1. The trim removed 2 bases at V and 10 bases at J, leaving 3 bases unmatched. Germline CDR1 is SGHRS and CDR2 is YFSETQ. The CDR3 runs 13 residues. The CDR3, as DNA: TGCGCCAGCAGCTTTAACAGGGGATCACCCCTCCACTTT. Protein: CASSFNRGSPLHF.

The rearrangement joins TRBV4-1 to TRBJ1-3; 8 bases map to TRBD1. CDR1 MGHRA and CDR2 YSYEKL come from the germline V gene. The CDR3 contains 15 residues. J lost 5 bases, V lost 0 bases, and 3 bases had no gene match. DNA of the CDR3: TGCGCCAGCAGCCAAGACCAGGGGGCTCGAAACACCATATATTTT. This sequence encodes CASSQDQGARNTIYF.

This chain joins TRBV11-2 and TRBJ1-1, with unresolved D. CDR3 length equals 16 residues. Trimming took off 6 bases at V and 5 bases at J, with 22 bases between the two ends. The V gene's germline CDR1 is SGHAT and CDR2 FQNNGV. Here the CDR3 reads CASRPTRQETGTEAFF. The CDR3 DNA reads as TGTGCCAGCAGACCAACCCGGCAGGAAACGGGGACTGAAGCTTTCTTT.

The chain employs TRBV6-5 and TRBJ1-4; D perhaps matches TRBD1 (6 bases). With 6 bases removed from V and 6 bases from J, the gap between germline ends came to 14 bases. The V gene's germline CDR1 is MNHEY and CDR2 SVGAGI. CDR3 size: 14 residues. CDR3 nucleotides: TGTGCCAGCAGGGGGAGTGGGGGCTATGAAAAACTGTTTTTT. It codes for CASRGSGGYEKLFF.

The V gene is TRBV3-1 (or the pseudogene TRBV3-2), the J gene TRBJ2-7; D remains ambiguous. This CDR3 is 13 amino acids long. The germline gives CDR1 LGHDT, CDR2 YNNKEL (reference sequence). The V gene lost 1 base and the J gene lost 6 bases, with 10 bases spanning the gap. The CDR3 protein is CASSQGGWVEQYF. The CDR3 DNA follows: TGTGCCAGCAGCCAAGGAGGCTGGGTCGAGCAGTACTTC.

This chain joins TRBV5-1 and TRBJ1-1; TRBD1 is a possible D gene (6 bases). The CDR3 length is 11 residues. From germline, CDR1 is SGHRS and CDR2 YFSETQ. Trimming left V 4 bases short and J 7 bases short, with 8 bases between. The chain's CDR3 is CASSLDSEAFF. CDR3 DNA sequence: TGCGCCAGCAGCCTGGACAGTGAAGCTTTCTTT.

The V and J genes are TRBV27 and TRBJ1-2; TRBD1 might be the D (6 bases). Germline-derived CDR1 and CDR2 are MNHEY and SMNVEV (reference sequence). The V end was cut by 6 bases, the J end by 7 bases, with 15 bases between. The CDR3 contains 13 residues. CDR3 coding DNA: TGTGCCAGCAGCAGTACCACCAGGGGTGGCTACACCTTC. Protein sequence: CASSSTTRGGYTF.

This clone was recorded only once. The chain links TRBV12-3 or TRBV12-4 to TRBJ2-7; 9 nucleotides line up with TRBD2. The J segment lost 2 bases and the V segment lost 10 bases, leaving 3 bases of the junction unmatched. This CDR3 region has 12 residues. CDR3 nucleotide sequence: TGTGCCATAGCGGGGGCCGCCTACGAGCAGTACTTC. It translates to CAIAGAAYEQYF.

This clone occurred a few times. This chain connects TRBV7-3 to TRBJ2-2, with a possible D match to TRBD1 (5 bases). Germline V gives CDR1 SGHTA, CDR2 FQGTGA. This CDR3 region has 14 residues. Trimming left V 6 bases short and J 0 bases short, with 8 bases between. The CDR3 spells CASRATANTGELFF. CDR3 nucleotide sequence: TGTGCCAGCAGGGCGACAGCGAACACCGGGGAGCTGTTTTTT.

This chain connects TRBV6-5 to TRBJ1-5, with D perhaps TRBD1 (6 bases). CDR1 is MNHEY, CDR2 SVGAGI, per germline. The CDR3 loop spans 12 amino acids. The V end lost 8 bases, the J end lost 3 bases, and 8 bases lay between the germline ends. The CDR3 nucleotides are TGTGCCAGCCACAGGGCCAATCAGCCCCAGCATTTT. Translated, it gives CASHRANQPQHF.

V gene TRBV3-1 (or the pseudogene TRBV3-2) combines with J gene TRBJ2-7, with a possible D match to TRBD2 (6 bases). V was cut by 8 bases and J by 5 bases, with 19 bases left in between. Germline V lookup: CDR1 LGHDT, CDR2 YNNKEL (reference sequence). The CDR3 consists of 14 residues. As DNA, the CDR3 is TGTGCCAGCGGCGGAGGGACCCTCGTCCACGAGCAGTACTTC. Translating gives CASGGGTLVHEQYF.

The J gene is TRBJ2-5, the V gene TRBV5-4, with 7 nucleotides matching TRBD1. CDR3 length: 14 amino acids. J lost 4 bases, V lost 0 bases, and 3 bases had no gene match. CDR1 and CDR2 from the germline V gene are SGHNT and YYREEE (reference sequence). CDR3 DNA: TGTGCCAGCAGCTTGGTTGAGGGGGCAGAGACCCAGTACTTC. This gives the protein CASSLVEGAETQYF. Drawing the rest from reference TRBV5-4 and TRBJ2-5, the complete variable domain is ETGVTQSPTHLIKTRGQQVTLRCSSQSGHNTVSWYQQALGQGPQFIFQYYREEENGRGNFPPRFSGLQFPNYSSELNVNALELDDSALYLCASSLVEGAETQYFGPGTRLLVL.

The V and J genes are TRBV3-1 (or the pseudogene TRBV3-2) and TRBJ1-1; a weak D match, TRBD1 (6 bases). CDR1 and CDR2 from the germline V gene are LGHDT and YNNKEL (reference sequence). The CDR3 has 13 residues. V dropped 2 bases and J dropped 5 bases, with 9 bases sitting between them. As DNA, the CDR3 is TGTGCCAGCAGCCAAACAGGGTTAACTGAAGCTTTCTTT. It translates to CASSQTGLTEAFF.

The chain is built from TRBV11-3 and TRBJ2-1; 11 nucleotides agree with TRBD2. CDR3 size: 16 residues. CDR1 is SGHNT and CDR2 is YENEEA in the germline V gene. V dropped 5 bases and J dropped 9; count of bases not matched to a gene: 12. For the CDR3, the DNA is TGTGCCAGCAGCCCCCGTGTTAGCGGGGGGGCCAGTGAGCAGTTCTTC. It translates to CASSPRVSGGASEQFF.